The 9 T cell receptor beta chains below were found in one sample sequenced in a study of control samples from healthy donors and cancer patients. The method was immunoSEQ multiplex PCR; TCRdb's version includes in-frame clones alone and lacks a portion of them. In the table there are more than 100,000 clones, approximately 90% of which are singletons. Sequencing was carried out using blood. The receptors stem from a woman younger than 30 in good health.

This rearrangement joins TRBV23-1 to TRBJ2-7; D is unresolved. TRBV23-1 is an ORF, with its function uncertain. Trimming cost V 7 bases and J 0 bases, with 19 bases left between them. The CDR3 consists of 16 residues. The DNA for the CDR3 is TGCGCCAGCAAGCCGAACTTCGGTTTACCCTCCTACGAGCAGTACTTC. This gives the protein CASKPNFGLPSYEQYF.

This chain uses TRBV18 with TRBJ1-1; unclear D gene. This CDR3 region has 12 residues. Germline values: CDR1 KGHSH, CDR2 LQKENI. The ends were cut back, 3 bases at V and 7 bases at J, with 9 bases in the middle. The CDR3 loop reads CASSPPDHEAFF. CDR3 bases: TGTGCCAGCTCACCTCCGGATCATGAAGCTTTCTTT.

V gene TRBV4-3 combines with J gene TRBJ2-4; perhaps TRBD1 as D (5 bases). This CDR3 has 20 residues. From germline, CDR1 is LGHNA and CDR2 YSLEER. With 0 bases removed from V and 6 bases from J, the gap between germline ends came to 27 bases. This CDR3 is CASSQDLLTELVNLINIQYF. The CDR3 nucleotides read TGCGCCAGCAGCCAAGATCTTTTGACAGAATTAGTGAACCTGATAAACATTCAGTACTTC.

The chain carries TRBV11-2 and TRBJ1-2; a possible D gene is TRBD1 (6 bases). V lost 5 bases and J 2 bases, leaving 18 bases between the germline ends. The CDR3 covers 16 residues. From germline, CDR1 is SGHAT and CDR2 FQNNGV. CDR3 sequence: CASSPSTGRVNYGYTF. In DNA form, the CDR3 reads TGTGCCAGCAGCCCCTCGACAGGACGAGTCAACTATGGCTACACCTTC.

The chain links TRBV20-1 to TRBJ1-1; no reliable D call. Trimming cost V 4 bases and J 4 bases, with 7 bases left between them. Germline V lookup: CDR1 DFQATT, CDR2 SNEGSKA (reference sequence). The CDR3 is 11 amino acids. CDR3 region: CSAMGSTEAFF. DNA for the CDR3: TGCAGTGCTATGGGAAGCACTGAAGCTTTCTTT.

As for this clone: Distinct nucleotide sequences in the sample also encode this CDR3. The chain recombines TRBV4-3 with TRBJ2-7, with 10 bases that match TRBD2. This CDR3 comprises 15 residues. Germline values: CDR1 LGHNA, CDR2 YSLEER. V was pared by 0 bases and J by 2 bases, with 1 base of the junction left unmatched. The CDR3 is CASSQDLAGAYEQYF. The CDR3 nucleotides read TGCGCCAGCAGCCAAGATCTAGCGGGAGCCTACGAGCAGTACTTC.

The chain employs TRBV27 and TRBJ2-7, with D uncertain. V dropped 4 bases and J dropped 4 bases, with 14 bases sitting between them. The CDR3 is 14 amino acids. Per germline, CDR1 MNHEY and CDR2 SMNVEV (reference sequence). For the CDR3, the DNA is TGTGCCAGCAGTTCAACCCCGGGTCCTTACGAGCAGTACTTC. It translates to CASSSTPGPYEQYF.

V is TRBV27 and J is TRBJ2-1; no firm D call. The CDR3 has 13 residues. Germline CDR1 and CDR2: MNHEY and SMNVEV (reference sequence). V was trimmed by 3 bases and J by 4 bases, leaving 7 bases between them. CDR3 nucleotide sequence: TGTGCCAGCAGTTTGGACGCGTACAATGAGCAGTTCTTC. Protein product: CASSLDAYNEQFF.

The V and J genes are TRBV12-3 or TRBV12-4 and TRBJ2-1; D call uncertain. The CDR3 is made up of 11 amino acids. V was shortened by 6 bases and J by 6 bases, with 6 bases between the two germline ends. The CDR3 sequence: CASSLRNEQFF. The CDR3 nucleotides read TGTGCCAGCAGCCTACGCAATGAGCAGTTCTTC.